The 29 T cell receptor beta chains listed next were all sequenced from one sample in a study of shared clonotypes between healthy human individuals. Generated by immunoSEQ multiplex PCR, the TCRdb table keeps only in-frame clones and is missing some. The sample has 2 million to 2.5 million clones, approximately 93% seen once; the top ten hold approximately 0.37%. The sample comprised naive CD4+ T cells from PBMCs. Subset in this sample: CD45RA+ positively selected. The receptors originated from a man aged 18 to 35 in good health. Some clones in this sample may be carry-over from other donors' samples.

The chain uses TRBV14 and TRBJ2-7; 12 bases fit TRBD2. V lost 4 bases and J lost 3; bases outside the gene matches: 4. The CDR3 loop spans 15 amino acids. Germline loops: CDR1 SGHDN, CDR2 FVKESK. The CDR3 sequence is CASSLGLAGLYEQYF. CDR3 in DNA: TGTGCCAGCAGCCTAGGACTAGCGGGACTCTACGAGCAGTACTTC.

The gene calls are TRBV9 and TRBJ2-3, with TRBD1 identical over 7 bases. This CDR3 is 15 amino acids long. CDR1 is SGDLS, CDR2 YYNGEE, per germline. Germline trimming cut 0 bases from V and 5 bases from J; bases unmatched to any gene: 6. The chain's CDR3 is CASSVARGQLDTQYF. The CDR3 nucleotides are TGTGCCAGCAGCGTAGCAAGGGGACAGCTAGATACGCAGTATTTT. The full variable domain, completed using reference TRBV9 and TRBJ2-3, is DSGVTQTPKHLITATGQRVTLRCSPRSGDLSVYWYQQSLDQGLQFLIQYYNGEERAKGNILERFSAQQFPDLHSELNLSSLELGDSALYFCASSVARGQLDTQYFGPGTRLTVL.

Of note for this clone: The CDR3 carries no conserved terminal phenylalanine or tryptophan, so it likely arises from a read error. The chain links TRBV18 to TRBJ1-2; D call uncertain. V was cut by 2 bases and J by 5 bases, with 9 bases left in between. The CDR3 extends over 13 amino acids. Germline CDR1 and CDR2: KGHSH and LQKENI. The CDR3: CASSPDGAYGYTL. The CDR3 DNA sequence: TGTGCCAGCTCACCAGACGGAGCGTATGGCTACACCCTC.

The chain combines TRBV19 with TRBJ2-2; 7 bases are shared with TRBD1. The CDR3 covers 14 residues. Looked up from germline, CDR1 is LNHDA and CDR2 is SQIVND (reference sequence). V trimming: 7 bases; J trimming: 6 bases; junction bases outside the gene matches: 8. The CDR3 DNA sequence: TGTGCCAGTATCCCCAGGGACAGCCCCGGGGAGCTGTTTTTT. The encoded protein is CASIPRDSPGELFF.

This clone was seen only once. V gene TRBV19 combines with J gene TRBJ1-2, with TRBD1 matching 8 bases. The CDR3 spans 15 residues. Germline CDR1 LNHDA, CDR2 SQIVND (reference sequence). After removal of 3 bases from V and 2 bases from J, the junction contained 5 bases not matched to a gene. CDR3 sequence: CASSIGRTGNYGYTF. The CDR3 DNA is TGTGCCAGTAGTATCGGGAGGACAGGGAACTATGGCTACACCTTC.

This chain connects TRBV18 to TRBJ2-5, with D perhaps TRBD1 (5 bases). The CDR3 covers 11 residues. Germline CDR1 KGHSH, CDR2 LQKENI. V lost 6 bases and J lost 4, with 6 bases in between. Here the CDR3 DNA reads TGTGCCAGCTCGGGGCCAGAGACCCAGTACTTC. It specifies CASSGPETQYF.

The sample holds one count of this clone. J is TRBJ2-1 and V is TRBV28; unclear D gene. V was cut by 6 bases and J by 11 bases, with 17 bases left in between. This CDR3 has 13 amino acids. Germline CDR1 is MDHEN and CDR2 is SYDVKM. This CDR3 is CASSPDAYRKQFF. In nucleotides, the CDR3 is TGTGCCAGCAGCCCGGACGCCTATCGGAAGCAGTTCTTC.

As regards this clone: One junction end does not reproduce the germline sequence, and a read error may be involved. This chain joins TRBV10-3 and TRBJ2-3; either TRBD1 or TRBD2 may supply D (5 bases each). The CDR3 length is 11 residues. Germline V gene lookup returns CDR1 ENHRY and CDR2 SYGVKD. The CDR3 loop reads CAVSREDTQYF. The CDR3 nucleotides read TGTGCCGTCAGCAGGGAGGATACGCAGTATTTT.

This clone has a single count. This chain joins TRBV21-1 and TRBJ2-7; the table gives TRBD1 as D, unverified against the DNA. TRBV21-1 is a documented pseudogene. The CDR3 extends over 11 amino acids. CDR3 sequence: CANGTGLPQYF. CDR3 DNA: TGTGCCAACGGAACAGGGCTCCCGCAGTACTTC.

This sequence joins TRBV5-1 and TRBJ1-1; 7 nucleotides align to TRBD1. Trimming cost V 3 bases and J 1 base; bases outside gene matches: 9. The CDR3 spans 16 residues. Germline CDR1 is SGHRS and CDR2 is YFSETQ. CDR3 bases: TGCGCCAGCAGCTACCAACAGGGGTGGTCGAACACTGAAGCTTTCTTT. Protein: CASSYQQGWSNTEAFF. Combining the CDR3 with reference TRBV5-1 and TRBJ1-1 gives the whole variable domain KAGVTQTPRYLIKTRGQQVTLSCSPISGHRSVSWYQQTPGQGLQFLFEYFSETQRNKGNFPGRFSGRQFSNSRSEMNVSTLELGDSALYLCASSYQQGWSNTEAFFGQGTRLTVV.

DNA for the CDR3: TGTGCCAGCAGTCGACAGGGGGCGAGGGAAAAACTGTTTTTT. Translation gives CASSRQGAREKLFF. V and J are TRBV6-5 and TRBJ1-4, with 10 bases lining up with TRBD1. CDR3 length: 14 residues. Germline loops: CDR1 MNHEY, CDR2 SVGAGI. Trimming took 5 bases from V and 8 from J; bases not matched to a gene: 5.

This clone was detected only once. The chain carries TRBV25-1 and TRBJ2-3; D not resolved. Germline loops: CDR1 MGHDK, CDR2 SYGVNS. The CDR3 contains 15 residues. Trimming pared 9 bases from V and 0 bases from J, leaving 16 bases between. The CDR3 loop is CASIKGRPSTDTQYF. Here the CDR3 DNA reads TGTGCCAGTATTAAAGGCAGGCCGAGCACAGATACGCAGTATTTT.

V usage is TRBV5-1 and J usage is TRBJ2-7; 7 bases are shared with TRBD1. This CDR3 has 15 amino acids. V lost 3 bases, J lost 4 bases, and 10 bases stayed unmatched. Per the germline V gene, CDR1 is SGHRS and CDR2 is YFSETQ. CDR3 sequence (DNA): TGCGCCAGCAGCTCGCCCGGACAGGTTGGATACGAGCAGTACTTC. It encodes CASSSPGQVGYEQYF.

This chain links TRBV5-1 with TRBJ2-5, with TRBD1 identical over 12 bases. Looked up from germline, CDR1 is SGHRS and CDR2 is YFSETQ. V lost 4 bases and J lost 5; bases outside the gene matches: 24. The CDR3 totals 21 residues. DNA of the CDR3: TGCGCCAGCAGCATTCCTTACGGGACAGGGGGCGGTATACGGTTTAGGGAGACCCAGTACTTC. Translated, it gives CASSIPYGTGGGIRFRETQYF.

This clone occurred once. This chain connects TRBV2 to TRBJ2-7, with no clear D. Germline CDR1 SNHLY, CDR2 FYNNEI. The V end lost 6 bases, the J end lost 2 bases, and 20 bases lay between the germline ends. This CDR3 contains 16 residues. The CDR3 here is CASRPRTSMGPYEQYF. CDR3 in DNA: TGTGCCAGCAGGCCTCGGACCTCGATGGGCCCCTACGAGCAGTACTTC.

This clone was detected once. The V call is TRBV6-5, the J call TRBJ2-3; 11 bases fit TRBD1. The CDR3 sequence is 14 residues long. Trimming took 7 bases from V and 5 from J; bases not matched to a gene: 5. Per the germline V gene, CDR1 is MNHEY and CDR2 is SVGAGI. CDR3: CASTRTGGRDTQYF. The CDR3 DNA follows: TGTGCCAGCACCCGGACAGGGGGCAGAGATACGCAGTATTTT.

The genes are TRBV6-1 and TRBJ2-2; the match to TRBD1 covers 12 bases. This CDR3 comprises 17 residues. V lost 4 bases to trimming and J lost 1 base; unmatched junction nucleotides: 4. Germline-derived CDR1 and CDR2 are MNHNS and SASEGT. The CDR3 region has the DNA TGTGCCAGCAGTGCCGGGACAGGGGGCCGGAACACCGGGGAGCTGTTTTTT. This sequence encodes CASSAGTGGRNTGELFF.

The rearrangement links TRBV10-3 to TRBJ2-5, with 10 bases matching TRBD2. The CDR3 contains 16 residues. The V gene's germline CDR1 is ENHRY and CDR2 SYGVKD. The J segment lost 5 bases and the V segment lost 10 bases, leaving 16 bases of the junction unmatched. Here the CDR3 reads CATQEGSGRAAETQYF. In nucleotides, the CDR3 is TGTGCCACCCAAGAGGGGAGCGGGAGGGCCGCCGAGACCCAGTACTTC.

The CDR3 loop is CASSTPGTENSYEQYF. The CDR3 DNA follows: TGTGCCAGTAGTACACCCGGGACAGAGAACTCCTACGAGCAGTACTTC. The rearrangement links TRBV19 to TRBJ2-7; 7 nucleotides line up with TRBD1. The CDR3 spans 16 residues. Germline V gene data show CDR1 as LNHDA and CDR2 as SQIVND (reference sequence). Unmatched junction bases numbered 9, after V lost 4 bases and J lost 0 bases.

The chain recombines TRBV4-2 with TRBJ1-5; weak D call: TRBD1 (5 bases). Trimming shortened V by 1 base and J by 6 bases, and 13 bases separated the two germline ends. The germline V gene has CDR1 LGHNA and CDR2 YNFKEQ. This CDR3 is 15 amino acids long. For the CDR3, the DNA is TGTGCCAGCAGCCAAGCTTTTGGGGGTGGTCAGCCCCAGCATTTT. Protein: CASSQAFGGGQPQHF.

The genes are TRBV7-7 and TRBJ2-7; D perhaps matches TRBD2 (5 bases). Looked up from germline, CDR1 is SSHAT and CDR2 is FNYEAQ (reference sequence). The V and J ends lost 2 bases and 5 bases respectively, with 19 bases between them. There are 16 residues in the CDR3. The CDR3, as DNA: TGTGCCAGCAGCTTAAAGAGAGGGAGAGGGAGTAACGAGCAGTACTTC. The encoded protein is CASSLKRGRGSNEQYF.

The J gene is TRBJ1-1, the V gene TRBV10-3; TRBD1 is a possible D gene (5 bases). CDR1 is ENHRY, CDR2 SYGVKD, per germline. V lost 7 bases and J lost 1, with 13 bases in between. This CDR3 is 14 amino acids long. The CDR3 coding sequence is TGTGCCATCACCCCGAGAGGGGCGAACACTGAAGCTTTCTTT. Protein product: CAITPRGANTEAFF.

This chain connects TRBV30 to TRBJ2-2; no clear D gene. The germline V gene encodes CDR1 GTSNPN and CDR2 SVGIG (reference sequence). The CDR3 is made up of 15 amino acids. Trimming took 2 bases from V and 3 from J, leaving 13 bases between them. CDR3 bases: TGTGCCTGGAGTCCACCCGGGCCATACACCGGGGAGCTGTTTTTT. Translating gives CAWSPPGPYTGELFF.

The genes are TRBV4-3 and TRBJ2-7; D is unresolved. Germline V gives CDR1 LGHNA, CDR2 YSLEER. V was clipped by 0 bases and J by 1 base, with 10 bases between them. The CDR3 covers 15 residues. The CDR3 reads CASSQDRRISYEQYF. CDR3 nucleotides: TGCGCCAGCAGCCAAGATAGGCGGATATCCTACGAGCAGTACTTC.

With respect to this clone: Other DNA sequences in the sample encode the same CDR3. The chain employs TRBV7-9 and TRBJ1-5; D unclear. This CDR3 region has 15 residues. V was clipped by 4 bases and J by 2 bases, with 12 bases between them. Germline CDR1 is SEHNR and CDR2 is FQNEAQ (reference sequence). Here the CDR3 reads CASSSQGVGNQPQHF. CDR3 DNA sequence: TGTGCCAGCAGCTCACAAGGAGTTGGCAATCAGCCCCAGCATTTT.

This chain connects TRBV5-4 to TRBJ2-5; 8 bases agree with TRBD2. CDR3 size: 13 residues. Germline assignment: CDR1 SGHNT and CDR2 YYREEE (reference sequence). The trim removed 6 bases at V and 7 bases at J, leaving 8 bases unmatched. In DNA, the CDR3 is TGTGCCAGCAACTCGGGGGGGTTTGGGACCCAGTACTTC. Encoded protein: CASNSGGFGTQYF.

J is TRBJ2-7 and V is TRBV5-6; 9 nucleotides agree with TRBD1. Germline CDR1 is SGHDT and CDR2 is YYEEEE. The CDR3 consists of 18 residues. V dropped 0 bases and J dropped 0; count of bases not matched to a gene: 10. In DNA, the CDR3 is TGTGCCAGCAGCTTGGCAGGTTTTACAGGGGGCGCCTCCTACGAGCAGTACTTC. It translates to CASSLAGFTGGASYEQYF.

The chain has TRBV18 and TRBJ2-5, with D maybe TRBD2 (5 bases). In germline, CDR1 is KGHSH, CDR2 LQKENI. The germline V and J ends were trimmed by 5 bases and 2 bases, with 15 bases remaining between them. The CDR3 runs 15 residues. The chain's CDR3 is CASSKMSSGQETQYF. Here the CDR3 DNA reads TGTGCCAGCTCAAAAATGTCTTCGGGGCAAGAGACCCAGTACTTC.

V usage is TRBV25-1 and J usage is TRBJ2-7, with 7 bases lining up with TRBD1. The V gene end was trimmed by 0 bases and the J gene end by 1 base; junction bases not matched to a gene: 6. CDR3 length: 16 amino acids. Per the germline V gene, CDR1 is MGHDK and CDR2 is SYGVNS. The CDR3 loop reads CASSEYKGASSYEQYF. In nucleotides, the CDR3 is TGTGCCAGCAGTGAATATAAGGGGGCCTCGTCCTACGAGCAGTACTTC.